These 10 T cell receptor beta chains were all obtained from the same sample, sequenced in a study of cytomegalovirus exposure and HLA in healthy donors. The PCR used 60 Vbeta and 13 Jbeta primers. The assay was immunoSEQ multiplex PCR, and TCRdb's table has in-frame clones only and misses some. The sample contains about 160,000 clones, around four fifths of which appear only once. Specimen: PBMCs. The receptors come from a man aged 18 to 30 in good health and CMV-seronegative.

This sequence joins TRBV5-4 and TRBJ2-5; D remains unclear. In germline, CDR1 is SGHNT, CDR2 YYREEE (reference sequence). The CDR3 contains 14 residues. V was trimmed by 4 bases and J by 2 bases, leaving 12 bases between them. The CDR3 region has the DNA TGTGCCAGCAGCGCGGCTACCGAACAAGAGACCCAGTACTTC. Amino acids: CASSAATEQETQYF.

The chain recombines TRBV19 with TRBJ2-7; possibly TRBD1 for D (6 bases). The CDR3 has 14 residues. Per the germline V gene, CDR1 is LNHDA and CDR2 is SQIVND (reference sequence). Trimming cost V 4 bases and J 0 bases, with 10 bases left between them. CDR3 nucleotide sequence: TGTGCCAGTAGTAGGACAGCCCACTCCTACGAGCAGTACTTC. Residues: CASSRTAHSYEQYF.

The V call is TRBV28, the J call TRBJ2-5, with unresolved D. V gave up 3 bases and J gave up 1 base, with 9 bases separating them. Germline CDR1 is MDHEN and CDR2 is SYDVKM. This CDR3 is 14 amino acids long. The chain's CDR3 is CASSLGGVQETQYF. DNA for the CDR3: TGTGCCAGCAGTTTGGGTGGAGTCCAAGAGACCCAGTACTTC. Filled out from reference TRBV28 and TRBJ2-5, the complete variable domain reads DVKVTQSSRYLVKRTGEKVFLECVQDMDHENMFWYRQDPGLGLRLIYFSYDVKMKEKGDIPEGYSVSREKKERFSLILESASTNQTSMYLCASSLGGVQETQYFGPGTRLLVL.

The chain has TRBV4-3 and TRBJ1-2; 7 nucleotides agree with TRBD1. The V and J ends lost 2 bases and 4 bases, in that order; junction bases with no gene match: 4. Germline V gene lookup returns CDR1 LGHNA and CDR2 YSLEER. This CDR3 spans 14 amino acids. CDR3 sequence reads: CASSQPTGTYGYTF. CDR3 DNA: TGCGCCAGCAGCCAACCGACAGGGACCTATGGCTACACCTTC.

This clone was observed a few times. The rearrangement joins TRBV7-8 to TRBJ2-3; the match to TRBD1 covers 9 bases. V was clipped by 0 bases and J by 2 bases; unmatched bases: 3. Germline lookup yields CDR1 SGHVS and CDR2 FQNEAQ. The CDR3 has 16 amino acids. As DNA, the CDR3 is TGTGCCAGCAGCTTAGCCGGGACAGGGAACACAGATACGCAGTATTTT. It codes for CASSLAGTGNTDTQYF. Full variable domain (rest looked up from reference TRBV7-8 and TRBJ2-3): GAGVSQSPRYKVAKRGQDVALRCDPISGHVSLFWYQQALGQGPEFLTYFQNEAQLDKSGLPSDRFFAERPEGSVSTLKIQRTQQEDSAVYLCASSLAGTGNTDTQYFGPGTRLTVL.

The CDR3 nucleotides are TGTGCCAGCAGCCGGGGGGGTAGCGGGGTCTCCTACGAGCAGTACTTC. This sequence encodes CASSRGGSGVSYEQYF. The V call is TRBV4-2, the J call TRBJ2-7; 8 bases align to TRBD2. This CDR3 region has 16 residues. Trimming cost V 4 bases and J 0 bases; bases outside gene matches: 8. Germline V gives CDR1 LGHNA, CDR2 YNFKEQ.

V is TRBV11-2 and J is TRBJ2-1; the match to TRBD2 covers 7 bases. Germline trimming cut 5 bases from V and 4 bases from J; bases unmatched to any gene: 11. CDR1 is SGHAT, CDR2 FQNNGV, per germline. This CDR3 spans 16 amino acids. The DNA of the CDR3 is TGTGCCAGCAGCCCGCTTAGCGGGCCCCTTTACAATGAGCAGTTCTTC. Encoded protein: CASSPLSGPLYNEQFF.

The table lists this clone with a count of one. The gene calls are TRBV27 and TRBJ1-2, with a possible D match to TRBD1 (6 bases). The CDR3 has 13 amino acids. The germline V gene has CDR1 MNHEY and CDR2 SMNVEV (reference sequence). V lost 5 bases and J 8 bases, leaving 15 bases between the germline ends. CDR3 DNA sequence: TGTGCCAGCAGTGTCCGCAGGGGCTGGGGCTACACCTTC. Translating gives CASSVRRGWGYTF.

V gene TRBV6-1 combines with J gene TRBJ2-7; the D is unclear. Germline V CDR1 and CDR2: MNHNS, SASEGT. This CDR3 has 15 amino acids. V was pared by 6 bases and J by 0 bases, with 15 bases between. CDR3 loop: CASRRPGYRSYEQYF. The CDR3 DNA is TGTGCCAGCAGACGCCCGGGTTATCGCTCCTACGAGCAGTACTTC.

This clone showed up just a few times. The rearrangement joins TRBV10-3 to TRBJ1-5; 7 bases fit TRBD1. The germline V gene has CDR1 ENHRY and CDR2 SYGVKD. V was clipped by 3 bases and J by 6 bases; unmatched bases: 14. The CDR3 contains 17 residues. CDR3 bases: TGTGCCATCAGTGATCGGTCAGGGGGTTCCATCCCTCAGCCCCAGCATTTT. It specifies CAISDRSGGSIPQPQHF.